One sample yielded the 20 T cell receptor beta chains listed below, sequenced in a study of monozygotic twins with cystic fibrosis. Sequenced by immunoSEQ multiplex PCR; TCRdb stores in-frame clones only, minus some. Of 7,100 or so clones detected, 94% appear once; the ten largest clones hold about 0.51%. The sample was blood. These receptors were taken from a boy aged 2-9 years with cystic fibrosis.

This clone was found once. The chain employs TRBV7-9 and TRBJ2-3, with D hard to call. CDR3 length: 12 amino acids. V gave up 1 base and J gave up 3 bases, with 2 bases separating them. CDR1 is SEHNR and CDR2 is FQNEAQ in the germline V gene (reference sequence). The CDR3 DNA sequence: TGTGCCAGCAGCTTAGGGACAGATACGCAGTATTTT. Residues: CASSLGTDTQYF.

This rearrangement joins TRBV7-9 to TRBJ1-5; 9 nucleotides match TRBD1. Germline V gene lookup returns CDR1 SEHNR and CDR2 FQNEAQ (reference sequence). The ends lost 4 bases at V and 5 bases at J; junction bases unmatched: 3. The CDR3 is 14 amino acids. Written as DNA, the CDR3 is TGTGCCAGCAGCTCTACAGGGGGCGATCAGCCCCAGCATTTT. Amino acids: CASSSTGGDQPQHF. Full variable domain (missing parts from reference TRBV7-9 and TRBJ1-5): DTGVSQNPRHKITKRGQNVTFRCDPISEHNRLYWYRQTLGQGPEFLTYFQNEAQLEKSRLLSDRFSAERPKGSFSTLEIQRTEQGDSAMYLCASSSTGGDQPQHFGDGTRLSIL.

This clone was detected a few times. The rearrangement joins TRBV5-1 to TRBJ1-6, with D perhaps matching TRBD1 (5 bases). Germline values: CDR1 SGHRS, CDR2 YFSETQ. There are 20 residues in the CDR3. Trimming removed 0 bases at V and 0 bases at J, with 19 bases between. The CDR3 spells CASSLGHDRLTPSYNSPLHF. CDR3 nucleotides: TGCGCCAGCAGCTTGGGTCACGACAGACTTACTCCCTCCTATAATTCACCCCTCCACTTT.

The rearrangement links TRBV6-6 to TRBJ1-2, with D possibly being TRBD1 (6 bases). Germline CDR1 and CDR2: MNHNY and SVGAGI (reference sequence). This CDR3 has 13 residues. With 5 bases removed from V and 8 bases from J, the gap between germline ends came to 15 bases. The CDR3, as DNA: TGTGCCAGCAGTACCCGACAGGATCGAGGCTACACCTTC. This codes for CASSTRQDRGYTF.

The chain carries TRBV6-5 and TRBJ2-3; D not certain. V was cut by 8 bases and J by 0 bases, with 12 bases left in between. Germline assignment: CDR1 MNHEY and CDR2 SVGAGI. CDR3 length: 14 residues. The CDR3 loop reads CASGSQESTDTQYF. Written as DNA, the CDR3 is TGTGCCAGCGGATCCCAGGAAAGCACAGATACGCAGTATTTT.

The CDR3 loop reads CASSLGSRGPNYGYTF. The CDR3 nucleotides read TGCGCCAGCAGCTTGGGTAGCCGTGGGCCCAACTATGGCTACACCTTC. The chain employs TRBV5-1 and TRBJ1-2; no definite D call. The V end lost 0 bases, the J end lost 2 bases, and 14 bases lay between the germline ends. Germline-derived CDR1 and CDR2 are SGHRS and YFSETQ. CDR3 size: 16 residues.

This rearrangement joins TRBV11-3 to TRBJ1-1; perhaps TRBD1 as D (6 bases). Germline-derived CDR1 and CDR2 are SGHNT and YENEEA. Trimming removed 5 bases at V and 3 bases at J, with 10 bases between. The length of the CDR3 is 13 residues. The CDR3 nucleotides read TGTGCCAGCAGCCCAGGGGTGGACACTGAAGCTTTCTTT. It specifies CASSPGVDTEAFF.

The rearrangement links TRBV18 to TRBJ1-4; no clear D. Germline V gene data show CDR1 as KGHSH and CDR2 as LQKENI. The CDR3 is 14 amino acids. V dropped 5 bases and J dropped 5 bases, with 12 bases sitting between them. The CDR3: CASSAGRWNEKLFF. The DNA for the CDR3 is TGTGCCAGCTCAGCCGGACGGTGGAATGAAAAACTGTTTTTT.

The chain is built from TRBV20-1 and TRBJ1-1, with 7 bases fitting TRBD1. In germline, CDR1 is DFQATT, CDR2 SNEGSKA (reference sequence). CDR3 size: 11 residues. The trim removed 8 bases at V and 7 bases at J, leaving 7 bases unmatched. In nucleotides, the CDR3 is TGCAGTCCTAACAGGGGCGGTGAAGCTTTCTTT. Protein: CSPNRGGEAFF.

The J gene is TRBJ2-7, the V gene TRBV4-1, with TRBD1 as a possible D gene (6 bases). CDR1 and CDR2 (germline): MGHRA, YSYEKL. Trimming removed 0 bases from V and 0 bases from J, with 12 bases in between. The CDR3 loop spans 16 amino acids. CDR3: CASSQEKQGGSYEQYF. CDR3 bases: TGCGCCAGCAGCCAAGAGAAACAAGGGGGCTCCTACGAGCAGTACTTC.

The gene calls are TRBV5-1 and TRBJ2-3; 8 bases match TRBD1. The V gene's germline CDR1 is SGHRS and CDR2 YFSETQ. The CDR3 loop spans 14 amino acids. J gave up 4 bases and V 7 bases, and 8 bases lay outside the gene matches. The CDR3: CASDAGGGPDTQYF. DNA for the CDR3: TGCGCCAGCGACGCAGGGGGCGGTCCAGATACGCAGTATTTT.

V is TRBV7-9 and J is TRBJ2-7; tentatively, D is TRBD1 (6 bases). Trimming cost V 5 bases and J 4 bases, with 18 bases left between them. CDR3 length: 15 amino acids. CDR1 and CDR2 (germline): SEHNR, FQNEAQ (reference sequence). Written as DNA, the CDR3 is TGTGCCAGCAGCCCCCGACAGGCAGGTACATACGAGCAGTACTTC. Its translation is CASSPRQAGTYEQYF.

A few counts support this clone. The CDR3 DNA reads as TGTGCCAGCAGCTTGGACGACGGGGCTAACTATGGCTACACCTTC. Translating it yields CASSLDDGANYGYTF. The V call is TRBV5-4, the J call TRBJ1-2, with D unclear. This CDR3 is built from 15 residues. Germline CDR1 is SGHNT and CDR2 is YYREEE (reference sequence). The germline V and J ends were trimmed by 0 bases and 0 bases, with 9 bases remaining between them.

The chain couples TRBV9 to TRBJ1-2, with D possibly matching TRBD1 (5 bases). The CDR3 contains 15 residues. V was shortened by 2 bases and J by 4 bases, with 15 bases between the two germline ends. CDR1 is SGDLS, CDR2 YYNGEE, per germline. The CDR3 region is CASSVGTQALYGYTF. CDR3 DNA sequence: TGTGCCAGCAGCGTGGGGACTCAAGCCCTCTATGGCTACACCTTC. Together with reference TRBV9 and TRBJ1-2, the CDR3 gives the full variable domain: DSGVTQTPKHLITATGQRVTLRCSPRSGDLSVYWYQQSLDQGLQFLIQYYNGEERAKGNILERFSAQQFPDLHSELNLSSLELGDSALYFCASSVGTQALYGYTFGSGTRLTVV.

This chain links TRBV4-2 with TRBJ1-5, with 8 bases identical to TRBD1. Trimming at V came to 0 bases and at J to 6 bases, leaving 4 bases not matched to a gene. The CDR3 has 15 residues. The germline CDR1 and CDR2 sequences are LGHNA and YNFKEQ. Here the CDR3 DNA reads TGTGCCAGCAGCCAAGATCAGGGGGCACGTCAGCCCCAGCATTTT. Residues: CASSQDQGARQPQHF.

The genes are TRBV7-2 and TRBJ2-5, with D hard to call. The germline V and J ends were trimmed by 1 base and 7 bases, with 4 bases remaining between them. Per the germline V gene, CDR1 is SGHTA and CDR2 is FQGNSA. There are 11 residues in the CDR3. The CDR3 nucleotides read TGTGCCAGCAGCTTAGAGGTGACCCAGTACTTC. This codes for CASSLEVTQYF.

The rearrangement links TRBV5-6 to TRBJ1-4; no clear D gene. This CDR3 spans 13 amino acids. From germline, CDR1 is SGHDT and CDR2 YYEEEE. The V and J ends lost 3 bases and 8 bases respectively, with 11 bases between them. CDR3 residues: CASSSTLGEKLFF. CDR3 in DNA: TGTGCCAGCAGCTCCACCTTGGGAGAAAAACTGTTTTTT.

This chain links TRBV16 with TRBJ1-1, with unresolved D. The CDR3 has 15 residues. Trimming removed 0 bases from V and 6 bases from J, with 14 bases in between. From germline, CDR1 is KGHSY and CDR2 FQNENV. CDR3 loop: CASSQSTGVYAEAFF. CDR3 sequence (DNA): TGTGCCAGCAGCCAATCGACCGGGGTTTACGCTGAAGCTTTCTTT.

The chain is built from TRBV2 and TRBJ1-2; TRBD1 matches 10 bases. The CDR3 extends over 16 amino acids. J lost 4 bases, V lost 3 bases, and 8 bases had no gene match. The germline V gene encodes CDR1 SNHLY and CDR2 FYNNEI. CDR3 nucleotides: TGTGCCAGCAGTGACGAGACAGGGGGCTCGCCCTATGGCTACACCTTC. It encodes CASSDETGGSPYGYTF.

This chain connects TRBV5-4 to TRBJ2-1, with unresolved D. CDR1 and CDR2 from the germline V gene are SGHNT and YYREEE (reference sequence). Between the trimmed V and J ends, which lost 1 base and 0 bases, there was a span of 5 bases. CDR3 length equals 14 residues. CDR3 sequence: CASSLLSSYNEQFF. The CDR3 DNA is TGTGCCAGCAGCTTGCTGAGCTCCTACAATGAGCAGTTCTTC.